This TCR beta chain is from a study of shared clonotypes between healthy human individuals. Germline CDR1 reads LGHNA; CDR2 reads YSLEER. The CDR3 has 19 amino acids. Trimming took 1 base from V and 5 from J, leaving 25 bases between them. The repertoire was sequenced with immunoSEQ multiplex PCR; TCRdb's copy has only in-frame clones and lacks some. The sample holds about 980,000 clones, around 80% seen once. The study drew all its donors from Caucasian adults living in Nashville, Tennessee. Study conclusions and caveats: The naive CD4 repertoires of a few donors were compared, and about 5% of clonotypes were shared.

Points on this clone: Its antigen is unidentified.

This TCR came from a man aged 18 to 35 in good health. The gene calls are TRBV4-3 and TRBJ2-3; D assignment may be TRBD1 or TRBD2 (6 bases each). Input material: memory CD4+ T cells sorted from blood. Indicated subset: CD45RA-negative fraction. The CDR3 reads CASSQVYLLGGGGEDTQYF. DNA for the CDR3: TGCGCCAGCAGCCAAGTTTACCTATTAGGGGGAGGCGGGGAAGATACGCAGTATTTT.